The sequence of this T cell receptor (beta chain) was determined in a study of monozygotic twins with inflammatory bowel disease. Points from the study as a whole: A reduction in TCRbeta diversity (inverse Simpson) was seen in IBD patients relative to healthy co-twins.

About this clonotype itself: Antigen: not known.

There were eight separate reactions per sample in which cDNA was made. TCRdb reprocessed the 5' RACE reads and stores each CDR3 protein as one record, lacking DNA. There are roughly 90,000 distinct CDR3 sequences in the sample, with about 8% held by the top ten. The CDR3 has 14 amino acids. Germline values: CDR1 SGHAT, CDR2 FQNNGV. The specimen sequenced was blood. V is TRBV11-2 and J is TRBJ1-1. The clonotype was recovered from a human donor with ulcerative colitis or Crohn's disease, or a healthy co-twin of an affected twin (not recorded which). CDR3: CASSPVRGNTEAFF.